These 22 T cell receptor beta chains were all obtained from the same sample, sequenced in a study of blood T cell repertoires in COVID-19. TCRdb's table, derived via immunoSEQ multiplex PCR, lists solely in-frame clones and lacks some. The repertoire holds 150,000 or so clones, roughly 86% seen once, with approximately 14% in the top ten. Input material: peripheral blood. These receptors were collected from a human donor with acute or convalescent COVID-19. The donor label of this sample is uncertain.

This chain links TRBV10-3 with TRBJ2-1, with D tentatively TRBD1 (6 bases). Per germline, CDR1 ENHRY and CDR2 SYGVKD. V lost 4 bases to trimming and J lost 9 bases, with 13 bases between them. This CDR3 is built from 13 residues. CDR3 bases: TGTGCCATCAGTGTCTCAGGGGTCGGTGAGCAGTTCTTC. Protein product: CAISVSGVGEQFF.

This clone appeared a single time. This sequence joins TRBV6-5 and TRBJ1-2; 7 bases fit TRBD1. J gave up 6 bases and V 2 bases, and 6 bases lay outside the gene matches. This CDR3 has 14 amino acids. From germline, CDR1 is MNHEY and CDR2 SVGAGI. CDR3 in amino acids: CASSYALQGDGYTF. The CDR3 DNA reads TGTGCCAGCAGTTACGCCCTGCAGGGGGATGGCTACACCTTC.

The chain uses TRBV11-2 and TRBJ1-5; 8 nucleotides line up with TRBD1. This CDR3 is built from 13 residues. Losses at the gene ends were 5 bases for V and 6 bases for J; bases not matched to a gene: 3. CDR1 is SGHAT, CDR2 FQNNGV, per germline. DNA for the CDR3: TGTGCCAGCAGCCCAGGGGGCGGTCAGCCCCAGCATTTT. This encodes CASSPGGGQPQHF.

V gene TRBV25-1 combines with J gene TRBJ1-2; D is uncertain. Germline CDR1 is MGHDK and CDR2 is SYGVNS. The CDR3 runs 13 residues. The V gene lost 1 base and the J gene lost 3 bases, with 6 bases spanning the gap. The CDR3 region is CASSELSDYGYTF. CDR3 DNA: TGTGCCAGCAGTGAATTGTCTGACTATGGCTACACCTTC.

V is TRBV5-6 and J is TRBJ1-4, with D perhaps matching TRBD1 (5 bases). Trimming removed 4 bases at V and 8 bases at J, with 9 bases between. The CDR3 has 12 amino acids. The germline V gene encodes CDR1 SGHDT and CDR2 YYEEEE. The CDR3 nucleotides are TGTGCCAGCAGCCACGGGGGGGAAAAACTGTTTTTT. Its protein is CASSHGGEKLFF.

The chain employs TRBV29-1 and TRBJ1-1; D gene unclear. The CDR3 consists of 13 residues. Germline V CDR1 and CDR2: SQVTM, ANQGSEA. The V and J ends lost 6 bases and 1 base respectively, with 12 bases between them. This CDR3 reads CSVASIANTEAFF. The CDR3 coding sequence is TGCAGCGTCGCCTCTATCGCGAACACTGAAGCTTTCTTT.

Regarding this clone: Other DNA sequences from this sample encode an identical CDR3 as well. The genes are TRBV19 and TRBJ1-1; 10 nucleotides align to TRBD1. The germline gives CDR1 LNHDA, CDR2 SQIVND (reference sequence). The junction had 4 bases not matched to a gene; V was cut back by 5 bases and J by 4 bases. The CDR3 sequence is 14 residues long. The CDR3 reads CASSPRTGGTEAFF. CDR3 coding DNA: TGTGCCAGTAGTCCTAGGACAGGGGGCACTGAAGCTTTCTTT.

This clone occurred once. The V gene is TRBV3-1 (or the pseudogene TRBV3-2), the J gene TRBJ1-4; D is possibly TRBD1 (6 bases). V was pared by 4 bases and J by 6 bases, with 12 bases between. The CDR3 covers 14 residues. Germline assignment: CDR1 LGHDT and CDR2 YNNKEL (reference sequence). In DNA, the CDR3 is TGTGCCAGCAGCCTCGGCGCAGGGGATGAAAAACTGTTTTTT. This encodes CASSLGAGDEKLFF.

About this clone: The sample carries other DNA sequences with the same CDR3. The rearrangement links TRBV6-5 to TRBJ1-1, with D possibly TRBD1 on 6 matching bases. V lost 4 bases and J 1 base, leaving 7 bases between the germline ends. The CDR3 has 13 residues. CDR1 MNHEY and CDR2 SVGAGI come from the germline V gene. CDR3 DNA: TGTGCCAGCAGTTTGGACAGGAACACTGAAGCTTTCTTT. Encoded protein: CASSLDRNTEAFF.

The V and J genes are TRBV7-9 and TRBJ2-4; 9 nucleotides align to TRBD1. This CDR3 comprises 13 residues. Germline V CDR1 and CDR2: SEHNR, FQNEAQ (reference sequence). After removal of 5 bases from V and 7 bases from J, the junction contained 3 bases not matched to a gene. The CDR3, as DNA: TGTGCCAGCAGCCTCGGACAGGGGAACATTCAGTACTTC. It encodes CASSLGQGNIQYF.

This chain uses TRBV3-1 (or the pseudogene TRBV3-2) with TRBJ2-2; the match to TRBD2 covers 15 bases. This CDR3 spans 21 amino acids. With V trimmed by 2 bases and J by 1 base, 11 bases remained unmatched. CDR1 and CDR2 from the germline V gene are LGHDT and YNNKEL (reference sequence). The CDR3 sequence: CASSQHIPGLAGGRNTGELFF. The CDR3, as DNA: TGTGCCAGCAGCCAACATATACCGGGACTAGCGGGGGGCCGGAACACCGGGGAGCTGTTTTTT.

The V gene is TRBV29-1, the J gene TRBJ1-1, with D perhaps matching TRBD1 (6 bases). CDR3 length: 14 amino acids. Germline CDR1 reads SQVTM; CDR2 reads ANQGSEA. Trimming stripped 4 bases from V and 2 bases from J, with 14 bases between. The CDR3, as DNA: TGCAGCGTTGCCCAAGGGGGGGCTAACACTGAAGCTTTCTTT. As protein: CSVAQGGANTEAFF.

V is TRBV15 and J is TRBJ1-1; perhaps TRBD1 as D (6 bases). CDR1 and CDR2 (germline): LNHNV, YYDKDF (reference sequence). V was trimmed by 5 bases and J by 1 base, leaving 14 bases between them. The CDR3 totals 15 residues. The CDR3 DNA reads as TGTGCCACCAGCCGGCAAAGAGGGGGGAACACTGAAGCTTTCTTT. Its translation is CATSRQRGGNTEAFF. Full variable domain (missing parts from reference TRBV15 and TRBJ1-1): DAMVIQNPRYQVTQFGKPVTLSCSQTLNHNVMYWYQQKSSQAPKLLFHYYDKDFNNEADTPDNFQSRRPNTSFCFLDIRSPGLGDTAMYLCATSRQRGGNTEAFFGQGTRLTVV.

The V and J genes are TRBV7-9 and TRBJ1-6; 11 bases are a match to TRBD1. This CDR3 comprises 15 residues. The V segment lost 5 bases and the J segment 10 bases; nucleotides outside the gene matches: 7. Per the germline V gene, CDR1 is SEHNR and CDR2 is FQNEAQ (reference sequence). In nucleotides, the CDR3 is TGTGCCAGCAGCGGACCGGGACAGGGGGTGTCACCCCTCCACTTT. This gives the protein CASSGPGQGVSPLHF.

The CDR3 DNA is TGCGCCAGCAGCTTGCTCGATCTCGGGACAACGGGCACTGAAGCTTTCTTT. It is translated as CASSLLDLGTTGTEAFF. The chain has TRBV5-1 and TRBJ1-1; a weak D match, TRBD1 (6 bases). The V end lost 1 base, the J end lost 4 bases, and 20 bases lay between the germline ends. Germline CDR1 reads SGHRS; CDR2 reads YFSETQ. The CDR3 is made up of 17 amino acids.

The gene calls are TRBV5-1 and TRBJ2-3, with 13 bases lining up with TRBD2. V dropped 4 bases and J dropped 3; count of bases not matched to a gene: 8. The CDR3 spans 17 residues. CDR1 and CDR2 from the germline V gene are SGHRS and YFSETQ. The CDR3 DNA sequence: TGCGCCAGCAGCAGTAAGGTGGGACTAGCGGGGACAGATACGCAGTATTTT. Translating gives CASSSKVGLAGTDTQYF.

The V call is TRBV28, the J call TRBJ1-2; no reliable D call. The germline CDR1 and CDR2 sequences are MDHEN and SYDVKM. This CDR3 has 13 residues. V was cut by 5 bases and J by 7 bases, with 14 bases left in between. The CDR3 nucleotides read TGTGCCAGCAGTAAAAATTGGGCGGGTGGCTACACCTTC. Translated, it gives CASSKNWAGGYTF.

The chain is built from TRBV3-1 (or the pseudogene TRBV3-2) and TRBJ2-3, with 7 bases aligning to TRBD2. After removal of 0 bases from V and 0 bases from J, the junction contained 6 bases not matched to a gene. This CDR3 contains 17 residues. Germline lookup yields CDR1 LGHDT and CDR2 YNNKEL (reference sequence). The CDR3, as DNA: TGTGCCAGCAGCCAAGATCTCATCGGGGGGAGCACAGATACGCAGTATTTT. Amino acids: CASSQDLIGGSTDTQYF.

V is TRBV5-1 and J is TRBJ2-3; D is possibly TRBD1 (5 bases). Germline CDR1 and CDR2: SGHRS and YFSETQ. The CDR3 runs 17 residues. With 4 bases removed from V and 4 bases from J, the gap between germline ends came to 22 bases. Written as DNA, the CDR3 is TGCGCCAGCAGCCCTGAGTACTCCAGGGTCATTTCAGATACGCAGTATTTT. This encodes CASSPEYSRVISDTQYF.

In this sample, this clone turned up a few times. V is TRBV7-6 and J is TRBJ2-7, with a tentative D call TRBD1 (6 bases). CDR3 length: 14 residues. The germline gives CDR1 SGHVS, CDR2 FNYEAQ. Trimming took 6 bases from V and 5 from J, leaving 17 bases between them. CDR3: CASSQIQGTHEQYF. The CDR3 coding sequence is TGTGCCAGCAGTCAGATACAGGGAACCCACGAGCAGTACTTC.

This chain joins TRBV5-1 and TRBJ2-2; the D gene is possibly TRBD2 (7 bases). Trimming left V 4 bases short and J 4 bases short, with 17 bases between. The CDR3 sequence is 16 residues long. CDR1 SGHRS and CDR2 YFSETQ come from the germline V gene. CDR3 bases: TGCGCCAGCAGCCACCCCGCGGGGGCTAGCACCGGGGAGCTGTTTTTT. Residues: CASSHPAGASTGELFF.

This chain joins TRBV2 and TRBJ2-6, with a tentative D call TRBD1 (5 bases). CDR1 and CDR2 from the germline V gene are SNHLY and FYNNEI. Trimming pared 4 bases from V and 2 bases from J, leaving 6 bases between. The CDR3 is made up of 14 amino acids. In DNA form, the CDR3 reads TGTGCCAGCAGTGTAGGGGCTGGGGCCAACGTCCTGACTTTC. This translates into CASSVGAGANVLTF.